Below, 17 T cell receptor beta chains from the same sample are listed, as sequenced in a study of identical twins' blood T cells. TCRdb recomputed calls from the 5' RACE reads with MiXCR, one row per CDR3 protein. Here the sample spans about 370,000 distinct CDR3 sequences, about 28% being singletons. Sequencing was performed on PBMCs. The receptors shown here come from a woman aged 18 to 49 in good health.

This clonotype was seen more than once but under ten times. This rearrangement joins TRBV7-2 to TRBJ2-1; D unclear. Germline V gene data show CDR1 as SGHTA and CDR2 as FQGNSA. Trimming removed 2 bases at V and 8 bases at J, with 4 bases between. The CDR3 has 11 amino acids. This CDR3 is CASSLWYEQFF. DNA for the CDR3: TGTGCCAGCAGCTTATGGTATGAGCAGTTCTTC.

This clonotype was counted between two and nine times. V and J are TRBV6-5 and TRBJ1-1; 9 bases map to TRBD1. The CDR3 is 16 residues long. The germline V gene encodes CDR1 MNHEY and CDR2 SVGAGI. V was clipped by 4 bases and J by 5 bases; unmatched bases: 11. The CDR3 sequence is CASSLTGTGTGTEAFF. CDR3 sequence (DNA): TGTGCCAGCAGTTTGACTGGGACAGGGACAGGGACTGAAGCTTTCTTT.

This clonotype was seen only a few times. The gene calls are TRBV12-3 or TRBV12-4 and TRBJ2-1; 10 bases match TRBD2. The CDR3 totals 15 residues. After removal of 3 bases from V and 8 bases from J, the junction contained 7 bases not matched to a gene. CDR3 sequence (DNA): TGTGCCAGCAGTTTCCCAGCGGGGGGGATCGATGAGCAGTTCTTC. Translating gives CASSFPAGGIDEQFF.

Regarding this clonotype: The conserved phenylalanine or tryptophan normally closing the CDR3 is absent here, so this likely arose from a read error. The chain couples TRBV7-9 to TRBJ1-4; the D is unclear. The V end was cut by 3 bases, the J end by 8 bases, with 7 bases between. Germline V gene lookup returns CDR1 SEHNR and CDR2 FQNEAQ (reference sequence). This CDR3 is 12 amino acids long. The CDR3 DNA reads TGTGCCAGCAGCTTGTTGGGGGAAAAACTGTTTCTT. Translated, it gives CASSLLGEKLFL.

This chain joins TRBV13 and TRBJ1-1; D is undetermined. V lost 1 base and J lost 1, with 10 bases in between. Germline CDR1 PRHDT, CDR2 FYEKMQ (reference sequence). This CDR3 has 15 amino acids. CDR3 sequence (DNA): TGTGCCAGCAGCTTAGTGCCACGGGAGAACACTGAAGCTTTCTTT. Protein product: CASSLVPRENTEAFF.

The chain has TRBV5-1 and TRBJ1-5; D is ambiguous. Germline V gene data show CDR1 as SGHRS and CDR2 as YFSETQ. The CDR3 is 14 residues long. The V end lost 2 bases, the J end lost 1 base, and 7 bases lay between the germline ends. This CDR3 reads CASSLLGSNQPQHF. The CDR3, as DNA: TGCGCCAGCAGCTTACTAGGCAGCAATCAGCCCCAGCATTTT. Complete variable domain (other parts from reference TRBV5-1 and TRBJ1-5): KAGVTQTPRYLIKTRGQQVTLSCSPISGHRSVSWYQQTPGQGLQFLFEYFSETQRNKGNFPGRFSGRQFSNSRSEMNVSTLELGDSALYLCASSLLGSNQPQHFGDGTRLSIL.

The gene calls are TRBV5-4 and TRBJ2-1; 11 nucleotides agree with TRBD1. The CDR3 runs to 15 residues. Germline CDR1 and CDR2: SGHNT and YYREEE (reference sequence). V shed 4 bases and J 4 bases; nucleotides not matched to a gene: 4. The CDR3 sequence: CASSPDRGLYNEQFF. The CDR3 DNA reads as TGTGCCAGCAGCCCGGACAGGGGGCTGTACAATGAGCAGTTCTTC. The variable domain in full, with the rest retrieved from reference TRBV5-4 and TRBJ2-1, is ETGVTQSPTHLIKTRGQQVTLRCSSQSGHNTVSWYQQALGQGPQFIFQYYREEENGRGNFPPRFSGLQFPNYSSELNVNALELDDSALYLCASSPDRGLYNEQFFGPGTRLTVL.

This clonotype was counted only a few times. The CDR3 spells CASSAGTGGIEAFF. The CDR3 nucleotides are TGTGCCAGCAGCGCCGGGACAGGGGGTATTGAAGCTTTCTTT. This chain uses TRBV9 with TRBJ1-1, with 11 bases identical to TRBD1. Unmatched junction bases numbered 5, after V lost 3 bases and J lost 7 bases. The CDR3 is 14 residues long. Germline V gene sequence: CDR1 SGDLS, CDR2 YYNGEE.

V and J are TRBV7-9 and TRBJ2-1; 8 nucleotides match TRBD1. Germline lookup yields CDR1 SEHNR and CDR2 FQNEAQ (reference sequence). There are 15 residues in the CDR3. Trimming at V came to 1 base and at J to 1 base, leaving 0 bases not matched to a gene. The CDR3 is CASSLGDRSYNEQFF. The CDR3 region has the DNA TGTGCCAGCAGCTTAGGGGACAGGTCCTACAATGAGCAGTTCTTC.

This clonotype was seen only a few times. The chain recombines TRBV20-1 with TRBJ1-1; D remains unclear. Trimming removed 4 bases from V and 0 bases from J, with 12 bases in between. This CDR3 has 14 amino acids. The V gene's germline CDR1 is DFQATT and CDR2 SNEGSKA (reference sequence). In DNA, the CDR3 is TGCAGTGCTACGGACCGAGGGCTGAACACTGAAGCTTTCTTT. It is translated as CSATDRGLNTEAFF.

The CDR3 DNA follows: TGTGCCAGCAGCGTAGACCTAGGGAGGAACACCGGGGAGCTGTTTTTT. Amino acid sequence: CASSVDLGRNTGELFF. The genes are TRBV9 and TRBJ2-2, with a weak D call TRBD2 (5 bases). Germline V gene lookup returns CDR1 SGDLS and CDR2 YYNGEE. The V gene lost 0 bases and the J gene lost 1 base, with 10 bases spanning the gap. The length of the CDR3 is 16 residues.

The chain combines TRBV20-1 with TRBJ2-2; no reliable D call. The CDR3 length is 15 residues. V shed 0 bases and J shed 0 bases, with 8 bases lying between them. From germline, CDR1 is DFQATT and CDR2 SNEGSKA (reference sequence). The CDR3 nucleotides read TGCAGTGCTAGAGAGGGCAGATCGAACACCGGGGAGCTGTTTTTT. It translates to CSAREGRSNTGELFF.

This clonotype was seen a few times. The chain uses TRBV29-1 and TRBJ2-1; 8 bases match TRBD1. CDR1 is SQVTM and CDR2 is ANQGSEA in the germline V gene. There are 16 residues in the CDR3. Unmatched junction bases numbered 10, after V lost 4 bases and J lost 2 bases. Here the CDR3 reads CSVVSGRGLTYNEQFF. CDR3 bases: TGCAGCGTTGTATCGGGCAGGGGGCTTACCTACAATGAGCAGTTCTTC.

This clonotype was counted many times. J is TRBJ2-3 and V is TRBV20-1; possibly TRBD2 for D (6 bases). This CDR3 has 12 residues. Trimming cost V 5 bases and J 5 bases, with 11 bases left between them. Germline loops: CDR1 DFQATT, CDR2 SNEGSKA (reference sequence). The CDR3 reads CSAWRGGDTQYF. The CDR3 nucleotides read TGCAGTGCTTGGAGGGGAGGAGATACGCAGTATTTT.

Only a few counts were recorded for this clonotype. The V call is TRBV4-1, the J call TRBJ2-7, with TRBD1 identical over 9 bases. Germline CDR1 MGHRA, CDR2 YSYEKL. The CDR3 is made up of 14 amino acids. V trimming: 2 bases; J trimming: 2 bases; junction bases outside the gene matches: 1. Here the CDR3 DNA reads TGCGCCAGCAGCCAAAGACAGGGGGCCTACGAGCAGTACTTC. This translates into CASSQRQGAYEQYF.

The gene calls are TRBV7-2 and TRBJ1-1, with 8 bases that match TRBD1. V was pared by 1 base and J by 5 bases, with 6 bases of the junction left unmatched. The germline gives CDR1 SGHTA, CDR2 FQGNSA. The CDR3 has 15 amino acids. In DNA, the CDR3 is TGTGCCAGCAGCTTAGTTCAGGGGGCTAGAACTGAAGCTTTCTTT. Its translation: CASSLVQGARTEAFF.

The rearrangement uses TRBV14 and TRBJ2-7; no definite D call. This CDR3 comprises 15 residues. With 1 base removed from V and 2 bases from J, the gap between germline ends came to 12 bases. CDR1 and CDR2 (germline): SGHDN, FVKESK. The CDR3 loop reads CASSQAGTLTYEQYF. In DNA form, the CDR3 reads TGTGCCAGCAGCCAAGCAGGAACCTTAACCTACGAGCAGTACTTC.